This section outlines one TCR beta chain sequence together with its context. The data were obtained in a study of T cells after yellow fever vaccination. A single record per CDR3 protein comes from TCRdb applying MiXCR to the 5' RACE reads. The repertoire holds roughly 250,000 distinct CDR3 sequences, with 13% as singletons. This sequence was found in a man aged 25-45 years who received the YFV17D yellow fever vaccine. The material was CD4+ T cells sorted from PBMCs, obtained 45 days after the yellow fever booster vaccination.

In nucleotides, the CDR3 is TGTGCCAGCAGCTGGGACAGGGGTAGGTCCTACAATGAGCAGTTCTTC. It yields the protein CASSWDRGRSYNEQFF. The chain couples TRBV7-2 to TRBJ2-1, with 10 bases fitting TRBD1. CDR1 SGHTA and CDR2 FQGNSA come from the germline V gene. Trimming removed 4 bases from V and 1 base from J; junction bases left unmatched: 4. The CDR3 is 16 residues long.